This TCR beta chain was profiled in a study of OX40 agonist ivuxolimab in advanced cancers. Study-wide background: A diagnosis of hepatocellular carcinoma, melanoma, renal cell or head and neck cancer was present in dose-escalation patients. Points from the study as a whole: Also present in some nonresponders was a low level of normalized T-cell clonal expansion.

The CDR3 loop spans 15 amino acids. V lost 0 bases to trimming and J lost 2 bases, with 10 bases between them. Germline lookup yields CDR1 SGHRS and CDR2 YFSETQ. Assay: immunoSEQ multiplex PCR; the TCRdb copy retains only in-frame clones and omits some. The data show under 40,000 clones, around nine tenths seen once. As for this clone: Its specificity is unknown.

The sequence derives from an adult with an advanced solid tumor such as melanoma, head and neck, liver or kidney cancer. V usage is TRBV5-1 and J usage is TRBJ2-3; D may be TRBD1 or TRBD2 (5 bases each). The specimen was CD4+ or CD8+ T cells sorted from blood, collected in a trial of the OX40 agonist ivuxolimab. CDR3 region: CASSLDQGPTDTQYF. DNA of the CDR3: TGCGCCAGCAGCTTGGATCAGGGACCCACAGATACGCAGTATTTT.